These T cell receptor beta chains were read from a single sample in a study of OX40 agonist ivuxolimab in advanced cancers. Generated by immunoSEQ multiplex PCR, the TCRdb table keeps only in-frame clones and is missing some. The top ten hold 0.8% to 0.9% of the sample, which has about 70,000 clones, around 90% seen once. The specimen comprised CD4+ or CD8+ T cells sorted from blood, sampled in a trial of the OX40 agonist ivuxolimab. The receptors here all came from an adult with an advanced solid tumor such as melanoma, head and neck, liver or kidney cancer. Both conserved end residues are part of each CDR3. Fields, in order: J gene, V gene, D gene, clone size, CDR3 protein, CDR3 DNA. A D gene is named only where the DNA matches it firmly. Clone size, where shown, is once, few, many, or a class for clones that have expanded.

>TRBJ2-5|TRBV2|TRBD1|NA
CASSWTGQETQYF
TGTGCCAGCAGTTGGACAGGCCAAGAGACCCAGTACTTC
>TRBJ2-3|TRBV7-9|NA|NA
CASSLVVSLTGGTDTQYF
TGTGCCAGCAGCTTAGTAGTCTCCCTGACGGGGGGCACAGATACGCAGTATTTT
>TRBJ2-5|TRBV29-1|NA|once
CSVAAVQETQYF
TGCAGCGTTGCTGCAGTTCAAGAGACCCAGTACTTC
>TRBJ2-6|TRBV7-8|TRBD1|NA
CASRDRYFNSGANVLTF
TGTGCCAGCCGGGACAGGTACTTCAACTCTGGGGCCAACGTCCTGACTTTC
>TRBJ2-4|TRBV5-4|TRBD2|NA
CASSPTGGNLAKNIQYF
TGTGCCAGCAGCCCGACGGGGGGGAACTTAGCCAAAAACATTCAGTACTTC
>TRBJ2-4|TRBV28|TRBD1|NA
CASSYSGTENIQYF
TGTGCCAGCAGTTACTCCGGGACAGAAAACATTCAGTACTTC
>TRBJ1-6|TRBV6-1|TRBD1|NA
CASGGQGLTSLHF
TGTGCCAGCGGAGGACAGGGTCTAACATCCCTCCACTTT
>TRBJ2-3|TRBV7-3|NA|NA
CASSLSWGTDTQYF
TGTGCCAGCAGCTTATCGTGGGGCACAGATACGCAGTATTTT
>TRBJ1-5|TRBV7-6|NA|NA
CASSLGQGSNQPQHF
TGTGCCAGCAGCTTAGGGCAGGGTTCCAATCAGCCCCAGCATTTT
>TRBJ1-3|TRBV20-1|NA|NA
CGYSGNTIYF
TGCGGGTACTCTGGAAACACCATATATTTT
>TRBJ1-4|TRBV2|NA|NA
CASTPLGQPNEKLFF
TGTGCCAGCACCCCTCTAGGCCAACCTAATGAAAAACTGTTTTTT
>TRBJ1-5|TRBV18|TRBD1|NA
CASSPTGRSNQPQHF
TGTGCCAGCTCACCGACAGGGCGAAGCAATCAGCCCCAGCATTTT
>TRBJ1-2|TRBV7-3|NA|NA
CASSLTGAANYGYTF
TGTGCCAGCAGCTTAACAGGGGCGGCTAACTATGGCTACACCTTC
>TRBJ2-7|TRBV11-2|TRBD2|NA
CASSSPKWGGYEQYF
TGTGCCAGCAGCTCCCCGAAGTGGGGGGGCTACGAGCAGTACTTC
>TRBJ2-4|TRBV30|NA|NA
CAWSVYLSQYLAKNIQYF
TGTGCCTGGAGTGTATACCTCAGCCAATACTTAGCCAAAAACATTCAGTACTTC
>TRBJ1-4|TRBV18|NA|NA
CASSRQGDEKLFF
TGTGCCAGCTCACGGCAGGGAGATGAAAAACTGTTTTTT
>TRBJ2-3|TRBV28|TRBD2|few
CASSLGLAATLTDTQYF
TGTGCCAGCAGTTTGGGACTAGCGGCTACCCTCACAGATACGCAGTATTTT
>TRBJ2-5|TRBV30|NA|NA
CAADREGGQETQYF
TGTGCCGCCGACAGGGAGGGAGGACAAGAGACCCAGTACTTC
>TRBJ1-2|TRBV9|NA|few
CASSREGGNYGYTF
TGTGCCAGCAGTAGGGAAGGGGGTAACTATGGCTACACCTTC
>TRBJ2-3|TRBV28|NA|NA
CASSFGGSTDTQYF
TGTGCCAGCAGTTTTGGCGGGAGCACAGATACGCAGTATTTT
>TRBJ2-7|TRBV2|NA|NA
CASKNRGGIYEQYF
TGTGCCAGCAAGAACAGGGGCGGGATCTACGAGCAGTACTTC
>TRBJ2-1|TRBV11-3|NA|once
CASSLTPGLEQFF
TGTGCCAGCAGCTTAACCCCGGGACTTGAGCAGTTCTTC
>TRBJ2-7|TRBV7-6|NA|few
CASSLESSAGPYEQYF
TGTGCCAGCAGCTTAGAGTCATCGGCAGGGCCGTACGAGCAGTACTTC
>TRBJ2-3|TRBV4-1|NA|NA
CASSPQAFRVSGRATDTQYF
TGCGCCAGCAGCCCACAAGCGTTTAGGGTGTCAGGGAGAGCGACAGATACGCAGTATTTT
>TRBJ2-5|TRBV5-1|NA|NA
CASSPTVEGTQYF
TGCGCCAGCAGCCCCACGGTGGAGGGGACCCAGTACTTC
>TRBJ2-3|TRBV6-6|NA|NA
CASLAPGTDTQYF
TGTGCCAGCTTGGCCCCGGGGACAGATACGCAGTATTTT
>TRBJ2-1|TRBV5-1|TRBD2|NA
CASSVVPGLAGGRGYNEQFF
TGCGCCAGCAGCGTAGTCCCGGGACTAGCGGGGGGGCGCGGGTACAATGAGCAGTTCTTC
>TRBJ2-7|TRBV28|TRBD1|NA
CASSSYRGDPYYEQYF
TGTGCCAGCAGTTCTTACAGGGGAGACCCTTACTACGAGCAGTACTTC
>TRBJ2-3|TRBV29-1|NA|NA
CSVDNGGTDTQYF
TGCAGCGTTGATAACGGTGGCACAGATACGCAGTATTTT
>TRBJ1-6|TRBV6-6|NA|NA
CASSYPGRGPLHF
TGTGCCAGCAGTTACCCCGGCCGAGGACCCCTCCACTTT
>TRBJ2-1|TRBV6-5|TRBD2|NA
CASSLGLAGANEQFF
TGTGCCAGCAGTTTGGGACTAGCGGGAGCAAATGAGCAGTTCTTC
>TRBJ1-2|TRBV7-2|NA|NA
CASSSSVRYGYTF
TGTGCCAGCAGCTCGTCGGTGAGATATGGCTACACCTTC
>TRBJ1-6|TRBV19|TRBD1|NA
CASRSGQVNSPLHF
TGTGCCAGTAGATCGGGACAGGTCAATTCACCCCTCCACTTT
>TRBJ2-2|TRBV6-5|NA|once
CASSYEGRTGELFF
TGTGCCAGCAGTTACGAGGGTAGGACCGGGGAGCTGTTTTTT
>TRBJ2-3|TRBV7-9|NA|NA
CASSSLTDTQYF
TGTGCCAGCAGCTCCCTCACAGATACGCAGTATTTT
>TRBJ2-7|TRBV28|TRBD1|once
CASVTSGQGGDEQYF
TGTGCCAGCGTTACCTCAGGACAGGGCGGAGACGAGCAGTACTTC
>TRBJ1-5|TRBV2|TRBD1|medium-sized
CASRGHRGKGNQPQHF
TGTGCCAGCAGAGGACACAGGGGTAAGGGCAATCAGCCCCAGCATTTT
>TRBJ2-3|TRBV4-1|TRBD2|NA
CASSRSSSGGADTQYF
TGCGCCAGCAGCCGGAGTAGTAGCGGGGGGGCAGATACGCAGTATTTT
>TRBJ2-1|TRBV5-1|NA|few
CASGSGDSYNEQFF
TGCGCCAGCGGGTCGGGGGACTCCTACAATGAGCAGTTCTTC
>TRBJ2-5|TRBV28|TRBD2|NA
CASSFNSGGGETQYF
TGTGCCAGCAGTTTTAATTCGGGAGGGGGAGAGACCCAGTACTTC